Listed below are T cell receptor beta chains from one sample, sequenced in a study of human T cells and chemical hapten exposure. TCRdb re-called the RACE reads with MiXCR, one entry per CDR3 protein. The sample records around 50,000 distinct CDR3 sequences, around 10% being singletons. The material was whole blood, obtained in connection with sensitization to the hapten diphenylcyclopropenone (DPC). The receptors were gathered from a woman aged 50 to 60 with alopecia areata. Some clones in this sample may be carry-over from other donors' samples. CDR3s include the opening cysteine and the closing phenylalanine or tryptophan. A D gene is named only where the DNA matches it firmly. A row's size may be missing; if present it is once, few, many or a size class.

D	V	size	J	CDR3	DNA
-	TRBV14	many	TRBJ1-2	CASSPSLVGLLYGYTF	TGTGCCAGCAGCCCATCTTTAGTAGGCCTCCTCTATGGCTACACCTTC
-	TRBV6-2/TRBV6-3	few	TRBJ2-2	CASSRDIYGELFF	TGTGCCAGCAGCCGGGACATCTACGGGGAGCTGTTTTTT
-	TRBV6-4	few	TRBJ1-2	CASSPAGTNYGYTF	TGTGCCAGCAGTCCAGCAGGAACAAACTATGGCTACACCTTC
TRBD1	TRBV6-6	few	TRBJ1-5	CASSYSGGRQPQHF	TGTGCCAGCAGTTATTCAGGGGGCCGTCAGCCCCAGCATTTT
-	TRBV10-1	-	TRBJ2-3	CASSKEPAPGGTQYF	TGCGCCAGCAGTAAGGAGCCAGCCCCCGGAGGTACGCAGTATTTT
-	TRBV6-6	few	TRBJ2-7	CASSYSPGNSYEQYF	TGTGCCAGCAGTTACTCGCCAGGGAACTCCTACGAGCAGTACTTC
-	TRBV6-5	-	TRBJ1-5	CASRLLSNQPQHF	TGTGCCAGCAGACTACTTAGCAATCAGCCCCAGCATTTT
-	TRBV5-6	-	TRBJ2-7	CASSLADLPHEQYF	TGTGCCAGCAGCTTGGCGGACCTTCCCCACGAGCAGTACTTC
-	TRBV6-1	few	TRBJ1-2	CASSERVTGVSVDYGYTF	TGTGCCAGCAGTGAAAGAGTGACAGGAGTGTCGGTAGACTATGGCTACACCTTC
-	TRBV5-1	few	TRBJ2-2	CASRRSTSGWTGELFF	TGCGCCAGTCGGCGTTCTACCTCGGGATGGACCGGGGAGCTGTTTTTT
-	TRBV24-1	many	TRBJ1-2	CATSDLEAGYTF	TGTGCCACCAGTGATTTGGAGGCTGGCTACACCTTC
-	TRBV19	many	TRBJ1-5	CASSIGRPYSNQPQHF	TGTGCCAGTAGTATAGGACGGCCTTATAGCAATCAGCCCCAGCATTTT
-	TRBV6-5	many	TRBJ2-7	CASRRGAFISYEQYF	TGTGCCAGCAGGCGAGGAGCTTTTATCTCCTACGAGCAGTACTTC
-	TRBV14	few	TRBJ1-6	CASSLSFSSPLHF	TGTGCCAGCAGCCTAAGTTTCTCTTCACCCCTCCACTTT
-	TRBV6-2/TRBV6-3	-	TRBJ2-7	CASSYPDSTDYEQYF	TGTGCCAGCAGTTACCCGGACAGCACCGACTACGAGCAGTACTTC
-	TRBV6-6	many	TRBJ1-2	CASTNPWGSGVYGYTF	TGTGCCAGCACCAACCCCTGGGGCAGCGGGGTCTATGGCTACACCTTC
TRBD1	TRBV29-1	few	TRBJ2-7	CSVEFYGTGSYPRQYF	TGCAGCGTTGAATTTTACGGGACAGGGTCATATCCCCGTCAGTACTTC
TRBD2	TRBV7-2	-	TRBJ2-1	CASSLRPSGRPYNEQFF	TGTGCCAGCAGCTTACGTCCTAGCGGGCGTCCCTACAATGAGCAGTTCTTC
-	TRBV12-3/TRBV12-4	-	TRBJ2-1	CASSLGTPGDEQFF	TGTGCCAGCAGTTTAGGGACTCCGGGCGATGAGCAGTTCTTC
TRBD1	TRBV29-1	few	TRBJ2-7	CSVADRSPYEQYF	TGCAGCGTTGCGGACAGGTCCCCCTACGAGCAGTACTTC
-	TRBV6-6	many	TRBJ1-5	CASSYYRGVVGNQPQHF	TGTGCCAGCAGTTATTATAGAGGGGTAGTGGGCAATCAGCCCCAGCATTTT
TRBD1	TRBV9	-	TRBJ2-7	CASNRDSNYEQYF	TGTGCCAGCAACCGGGACAGTAACTACGAGCAGTACTTC
-	TRBV6-5	-	TRBJ1-1	CASSYSFAGNTEAYF	TGTGCCAGCAGTTACTCTTTCGCGGGGAACACTGAAGCTTACTTT
-	TRBV7-2	many	TRBJ2-3	CASSSIDTQYF	TGTGCCAGCAGCTCGATAGATACGCAGTATTTT
TRBD2	TRBV29-1	-	TRBJ2-5	CSVARTGGETQYF	TGCAGCGTTGCCCGGACGGGAGGGGAGACCCAGTACTTC
TRBD1	TRBV20-1	-	TRBJ1-5	CSAYPMDRGQWQPQHF	TGCAGTGCTTACCCCATGGACAGGGGGCAATGGCAGCCCCAGCATTTT
TRBD1	TRBV12-3/TRBV12-4	-	TRBJ2-2	CASSLPGTGGTGELFF	TGTGCCAGCAGTCTCCCAGGGACAGGGGGGACCGGGGAGCTGTTTTTT
-	TRBV2	few	TRBJ1-6	CASSEGSTAYNSPLHF	TGTGCCAGCAGTGAAGGCAGTACGGCCTATAATTCACCCCTCCACTTT
-	TRBV28	-	TRBJ1-2	CASSRTLGYTF	TGTGCCAGCAGCCGGACCCTTGGCTACACCTTC
-	TRBV4-3	few	TRBJ1-4	CASSQDSWSGRSNEKLFF	TGCGCCAGCAGCCAAGATTCTTGGTCCGGACGGTCGAATGAAAAACTGTTTTTT
TRBD2	TRBV6-6	few	TRBJ2-7	CASSYVRGGSYEQYF	TGTGCCAGCAGTTACGTCCGGGGGGGCTCCTACGAGCAGTACTTC
-	TRBV29-1	many	TRBJ2-5	CSVGETQYF	TGCAGCGTTGGAGAGACCCAGTACTTC
-	TRBV6-5	many	TRBJ2-2	CASSQGLANTGELFF	TGTGCCAGCAGCCAGGGACTTGCAAACACCGGGGAGCTGTTTTTT
TRBD1	TRBV28	-	TRBJ1-2	CASSLRTGANYGYTF	TGTGCCAGCAGTTTAAGGACAGGGGCTAACTATGGCTACACCTTC
TRBD1	TRBV2	few	TRBJ2-2	CASFTGAGELFF	TGTGCCAGCTTCACAGGGGCCGGGGAGCTGTTTTTT
-	TRBV5-1	many	TRBJ1-1	CASSLVSGQSNTEAFF	TGCGCCAGCAGCTTGGTGTCAGGACAATCGAACACTGAAGCTTTCTTT
-	TRBV3-1	few	TRBJ2-5	CASSSTGARTSPGETQYF	TGTGCCAGCAGCTCGACAGGGGCCCGGACTAGTCCGGGGGAGACCCAGTACTTC
-	TRBV19	many	TRBJ1-2	CASSMYWAGDNYGYTF	TGTGCCAGTAGTATGTATTGGGCAGGGGATAACTATGGCTACACCTTC
-	TRBV12-3/TRBV12-4	few	TRBJ1-1	CASSSQGALIEAFF	TGTGCCAGCAGTTCCCAAGGGGCGCTCATTGAAGCTTTCTTT
-	TRBV7-9	few	TRBJ2-3	CASSPPWEMLDTQYF	TGTGCCAGCAGCCCCCCGTGGGAGATGTTAGATACGCAGTATTTT
TRBD1	TRBV6-5	-	TRBJ1-1	CASSSRDRGLSNTEAFF	TGTGCCAGCAGTAGTCGGGACAGGGGTTTGTCGAACACTGAAGCTTTCTTT
TRBD1	TRBV20-1	few	TRBJ1-4	CSARDRVGEKLFF	TGCAGTGCTCGGGACAGGGTTGGTGAAAAACTGTTTTTT
TRBD2	TRBV11-2	-	TRBJ2-1	CASSFNSGLAGASSYNEQFF	TGTGCCAGCAGCTTTAATTCTGGACTAGCGGGCGCGAGCTCCTACAATGAGCAGTTCTTC
-	TRBV12-3/TRBV12-4	few	TRBJ1-2	CASSLGLGYGYTF	TGTGCCAGCAGTTTAGGTCTGGGATATGGCTACACCTTC
TRBD1	TRBV20-1	few	TRBJ1-2	CSARDPLDRVGNGYTF	TGCAGTGCTAGAGATCCCTTGGACAGGGTCGGGAATGGCTACACCTTC
TRBD1	TRBV4-3	-	TRBJ2-7	CASSQADRAGEQYF	TGCGCCAGCAGCCAGGCGGACAGGGCTGGCGAGCAGTACTTC
TRBD2	TRBV20-1	few	TRBJ2-2	CSAWDYTNTGELFF	TGCAGTGCTTGGGACTATACGAACACCGGGGAGCTGTTTTTT
-	TRBV6-2/TRBV6-3	few	TRBJ2-7	CASSPSSTTYEQYF	TGTGCCAGCAGTCCCTCCTCAACTACCTACGAGCAGTACTTC
-	TRBV10-3	few	TRBJ2-1	CAIGPYNEQFF	TGTGCCATCGGCCCCTACAATGAGCAGTTCTTC
-	TRBV28	-	TRBJ2-3	CASSFLAWTSSSTDTQYF	TGTGCCAGCAGTTTTTTAGCCTGGACTTCCAGTAGCACAGATACGCAGTATTTT
-	TRBV28	-	TRBJ2-3	CASSSAGTARDTQYF	TGTGCCAGCAGTAGTGCAGGGACGGCTCGGGATACGCAGTATTTT